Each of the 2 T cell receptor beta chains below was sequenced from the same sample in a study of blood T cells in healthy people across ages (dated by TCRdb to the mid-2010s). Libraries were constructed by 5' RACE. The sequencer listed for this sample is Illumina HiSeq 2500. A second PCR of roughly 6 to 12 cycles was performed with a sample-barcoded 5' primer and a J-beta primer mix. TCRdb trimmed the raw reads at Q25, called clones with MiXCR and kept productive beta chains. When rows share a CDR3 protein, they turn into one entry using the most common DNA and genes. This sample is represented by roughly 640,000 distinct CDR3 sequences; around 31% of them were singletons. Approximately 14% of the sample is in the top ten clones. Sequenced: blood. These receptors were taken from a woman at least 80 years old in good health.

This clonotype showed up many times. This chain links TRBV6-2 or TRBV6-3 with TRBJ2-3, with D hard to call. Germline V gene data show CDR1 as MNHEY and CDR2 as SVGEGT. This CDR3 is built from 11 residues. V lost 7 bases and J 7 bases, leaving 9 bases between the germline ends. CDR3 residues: CASTFSNTQYF. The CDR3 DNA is TGTGCCAGCACCTTTTCAAATACGCAGTATTTT.

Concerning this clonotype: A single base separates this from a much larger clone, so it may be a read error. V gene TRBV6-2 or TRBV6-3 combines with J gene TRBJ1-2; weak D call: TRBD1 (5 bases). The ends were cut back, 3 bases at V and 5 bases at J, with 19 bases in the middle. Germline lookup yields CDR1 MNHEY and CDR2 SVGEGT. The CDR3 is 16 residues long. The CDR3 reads CASSYINKGRTYGYTF. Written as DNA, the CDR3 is TGTGCCAGCAGTTATATAAACAAGGGGCGGACTTATGGCTACACCTTC.